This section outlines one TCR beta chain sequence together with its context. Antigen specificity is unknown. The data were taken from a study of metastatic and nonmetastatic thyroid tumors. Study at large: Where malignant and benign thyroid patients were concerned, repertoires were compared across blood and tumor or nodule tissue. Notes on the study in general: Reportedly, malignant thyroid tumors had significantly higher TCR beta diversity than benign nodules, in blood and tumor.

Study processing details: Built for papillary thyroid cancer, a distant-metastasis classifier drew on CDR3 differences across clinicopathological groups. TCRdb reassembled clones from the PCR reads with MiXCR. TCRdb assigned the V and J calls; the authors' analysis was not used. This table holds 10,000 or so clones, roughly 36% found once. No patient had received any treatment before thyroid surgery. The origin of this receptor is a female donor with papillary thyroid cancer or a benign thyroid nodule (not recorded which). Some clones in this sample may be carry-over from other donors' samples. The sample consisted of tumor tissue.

CDR3 sequence (DNA): TGTGCCACCAGCAGAGTTAGTTTGGCAGGGAGACGTCGGGACTATGGCTACACCTTC. This translates into CATSRVSLAGRRRDYGYTF. The chain links TRBV15 to TRBJ1-2; D might be TRBD1 (5 bases). The V gene lost 1 base and the J gene lost 3 bases, with 24 bases spanning the gap. The CDR3 consists of 19 residues. CDR1 and CDR2 from the germline V gene are LNHNV and YYDKDF (reference sequence).